This T cell receptor beta chain was profiled in a study of T cell responses to AZD1222 COVID-19 vaccine. Profiling relied on immunoSEQ multiplex PCR, and the TCRdb table lists in-frame clones only, not all of them. The table shows about 49,000 clones, with around 80% occurring only once. Study-wide findings and caveats: Only a handful of individuals given AZD1222 were seropositive at baseline. Spike as a whole was targeted by vaccine-associated CD4 TCRs, dominant at 160-218 and 743-854. Vaccination with two AZD1222 doses was followed by a rise in Spike-specific TCR breadth and depth. Nearly half of the spike-specific TCRs reportedly recognize variant regions that carry no mutations.

This clone turned up a few times. No antigen is known for it. The CDR3 sequence is 12 residues long. The germline V and J ends were trimmed by 1 base and 4 bases, with 2 bases remaining between them. Germline CDR1 and CDR2: SGHTA and FQGNSA. Sample: peripheral blood, taken on day 0 of MenACWY control vaccination. This TCR was sampled from an adult in good health. The chain couples TRBV7-2 to TRBJ1-3, with unresolved D. CDR3 in DNA: TGTGCCAGCAGCTTAGTCGGAAACACCATATATTTT. It yields the protein CASSLVGNTIYF.